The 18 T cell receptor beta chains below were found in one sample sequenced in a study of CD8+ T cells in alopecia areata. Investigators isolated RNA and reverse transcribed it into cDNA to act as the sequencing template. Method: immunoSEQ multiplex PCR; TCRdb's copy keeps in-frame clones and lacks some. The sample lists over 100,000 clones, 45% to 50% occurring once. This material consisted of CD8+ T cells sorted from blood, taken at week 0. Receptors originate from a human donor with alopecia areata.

The CDR3 loop is CASRLGESEQYF. The CDR3 nucleotides are TGTGCCAGCAGACTAGGGGAATCCGAGCAGTACTTC. This chain connects TRBV7-9 to TRBJ2-7, with D tentatively TRBD1 or TRBD2 (5 bases each). The V end lost 6 bases, the J end lost 6 bases, and 12 bases lay between the germline ends. There are 12 residues in the CDR3. The V gene's germline CDR1 is SEHNR and CDR2 FQNEAQ (reference sequence).

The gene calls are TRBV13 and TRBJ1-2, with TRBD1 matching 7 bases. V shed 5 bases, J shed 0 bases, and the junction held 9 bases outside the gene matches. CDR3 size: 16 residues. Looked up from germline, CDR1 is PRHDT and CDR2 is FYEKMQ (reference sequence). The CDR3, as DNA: TGTGCCAGCAGCCCGGAAGGACAGGCGGCTAACTATGGCTACACCTTC. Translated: CASSPEGQAANYGYTF.

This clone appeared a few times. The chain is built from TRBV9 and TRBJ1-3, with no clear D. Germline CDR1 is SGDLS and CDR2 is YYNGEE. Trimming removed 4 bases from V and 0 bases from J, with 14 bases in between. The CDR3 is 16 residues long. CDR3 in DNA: TGTGCCAGCAGCCCCGGCGGAAGCCCCTCTGGAAACACCATATATTTT. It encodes CASSPGGSPSGNTIYF.

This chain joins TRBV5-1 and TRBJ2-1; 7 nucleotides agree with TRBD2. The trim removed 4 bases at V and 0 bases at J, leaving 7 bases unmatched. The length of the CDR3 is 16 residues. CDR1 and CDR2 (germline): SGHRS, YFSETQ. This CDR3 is CASSPRTRSSYNEQFF. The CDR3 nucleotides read TGCGCCAGCAGCCCCCGGACTAGAAGCTCCTACAATGAGCAGTTCTTC.

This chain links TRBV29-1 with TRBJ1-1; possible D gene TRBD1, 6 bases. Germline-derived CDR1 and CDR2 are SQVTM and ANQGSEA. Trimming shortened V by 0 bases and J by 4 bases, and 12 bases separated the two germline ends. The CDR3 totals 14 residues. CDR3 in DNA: TGCAGCGTTGAAGATTCGGGGGCTGGCACTGAAGCTTTCTTT. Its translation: CSVEDSGAGTEAFF.

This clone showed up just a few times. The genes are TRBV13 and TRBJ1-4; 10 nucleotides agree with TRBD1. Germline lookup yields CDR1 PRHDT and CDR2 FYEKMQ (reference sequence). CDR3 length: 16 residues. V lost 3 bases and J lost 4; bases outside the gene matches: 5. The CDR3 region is CASSFTGQGNNEKLFF. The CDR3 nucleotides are TGTGCCAGCAGCTTCACGGGACAGGGGAATAATGAAAAACTGTTTTTT. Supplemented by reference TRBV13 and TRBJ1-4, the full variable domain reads AAGVIQSPRHLIKEKRETATLKCYPIPRHDTVYWYQQGPGQDPQFLISFYEKMQSDKGSIPDRFSAQQFSDYHSELNMSSLELGDSALYFCASSFTGQGNNEKLFFGSGTQLSVL.

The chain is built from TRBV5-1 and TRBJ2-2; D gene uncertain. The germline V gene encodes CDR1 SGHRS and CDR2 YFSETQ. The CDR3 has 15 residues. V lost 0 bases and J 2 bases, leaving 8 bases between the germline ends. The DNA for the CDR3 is TGCGCCAGCAGCTTGGTAATAGATAACACCGGGGAGCTGTTTTTT. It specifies CASSLVIDNTGELFF.

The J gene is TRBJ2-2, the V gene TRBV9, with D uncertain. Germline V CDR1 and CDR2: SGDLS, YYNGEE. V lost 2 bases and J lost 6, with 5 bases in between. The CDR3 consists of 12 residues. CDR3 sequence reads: CASSVGPGELFF. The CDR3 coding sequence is TGTGCCAGCAGCGTTGGCCCCGGGGAGCTGTTTTTT.

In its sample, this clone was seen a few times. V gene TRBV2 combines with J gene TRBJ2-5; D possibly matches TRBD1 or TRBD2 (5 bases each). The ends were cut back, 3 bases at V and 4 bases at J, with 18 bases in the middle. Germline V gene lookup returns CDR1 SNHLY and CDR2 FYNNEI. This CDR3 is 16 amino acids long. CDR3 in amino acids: CASSDLGRGGGETQYF. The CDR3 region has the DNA TGTGCCAGCAGTGACCTCGGCCGGGGCGGTGGAGAGACCCAGTACTTC.

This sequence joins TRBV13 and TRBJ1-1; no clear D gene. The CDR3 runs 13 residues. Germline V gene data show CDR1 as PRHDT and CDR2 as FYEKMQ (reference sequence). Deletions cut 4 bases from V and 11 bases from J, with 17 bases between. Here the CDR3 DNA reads TGTGCCAGCAGCTATGCCCCATCCGCAGCGGCTTTCTTT. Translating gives CASSYAPSAAAFF.

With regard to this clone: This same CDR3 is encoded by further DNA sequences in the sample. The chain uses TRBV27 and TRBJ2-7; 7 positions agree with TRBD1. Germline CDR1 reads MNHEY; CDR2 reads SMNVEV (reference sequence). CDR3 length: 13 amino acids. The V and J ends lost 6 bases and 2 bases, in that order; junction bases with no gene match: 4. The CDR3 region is CASSPGTAYEQYF. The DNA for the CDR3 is TGTGCCAGCAGCCCCGGGACAGCCTACGAGCAGTACTTC.

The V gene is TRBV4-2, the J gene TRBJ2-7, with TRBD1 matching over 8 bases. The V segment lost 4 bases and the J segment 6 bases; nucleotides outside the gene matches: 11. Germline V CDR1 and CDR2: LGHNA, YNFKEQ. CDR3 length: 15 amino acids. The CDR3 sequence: CASSLTGQDPLEQYF. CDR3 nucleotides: TGTGCCAGCAGCCTCACGGGACAGGATCCGCTCGAGCAGTACTTC.

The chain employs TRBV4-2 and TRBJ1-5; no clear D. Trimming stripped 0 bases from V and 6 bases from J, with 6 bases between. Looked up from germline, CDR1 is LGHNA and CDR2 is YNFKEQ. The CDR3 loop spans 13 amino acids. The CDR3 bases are TGTGCCAGCAGCCAAGAGTTCGCTCAGCCCCAGCATTTT. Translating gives CASSQEFAQPQHF.

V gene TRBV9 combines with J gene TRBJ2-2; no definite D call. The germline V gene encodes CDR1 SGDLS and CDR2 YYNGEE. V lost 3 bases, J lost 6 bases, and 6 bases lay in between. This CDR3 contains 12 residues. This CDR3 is CASSGVAGELFF. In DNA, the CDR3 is TGTGCCAGCAGCGGAGTTGCCGGGGAGCTGTTTTTT.

CDR3 sequence reads: CASSELGGNSPLHF. The CDR3, as DNA: TGTGCCAGCAGTGAGCTCGGTGGGAATTCACCCCTCCACTTT. The chain employs TRBV2 and TRBJ1-6; D not resolved. CDR3 length equals 14 residues. Between the trimmed V and J ends, which lost 3 bases and 7 bases, there was a span of 10 bases. Germline V gives CDR1 SNHLY, CDR2 FYNNEI.

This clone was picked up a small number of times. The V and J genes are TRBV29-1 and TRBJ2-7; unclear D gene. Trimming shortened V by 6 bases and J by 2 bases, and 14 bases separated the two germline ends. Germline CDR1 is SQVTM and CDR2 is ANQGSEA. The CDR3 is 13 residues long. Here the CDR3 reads CSVTGGSTYEQYF. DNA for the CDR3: TGCAGCGTCACGGGCGGATCTACCTACGAGCAGTACTTC.

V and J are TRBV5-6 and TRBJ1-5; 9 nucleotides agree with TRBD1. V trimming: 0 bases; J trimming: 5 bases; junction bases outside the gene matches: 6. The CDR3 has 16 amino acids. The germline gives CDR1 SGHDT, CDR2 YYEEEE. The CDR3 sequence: CASSLAGGQGHQPQHF. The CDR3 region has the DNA TGTGCCAGCAGCTTGGCCGGGGGACAGGGACATCAGCCCCAGCATTTT.

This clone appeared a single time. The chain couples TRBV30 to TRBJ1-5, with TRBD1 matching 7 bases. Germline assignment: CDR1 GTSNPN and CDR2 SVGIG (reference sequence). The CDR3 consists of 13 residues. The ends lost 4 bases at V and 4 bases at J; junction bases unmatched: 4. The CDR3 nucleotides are TGTGCCTGGACTCAGGGGGAGAATCAGCCCCAGCATTTT. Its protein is CAWTQGENQPQHF.